Listed below are T cell receptor beta chains from one sample, sequenced in a study of blood T cell repertoires in COVID-19. Clones were sequenced by immunoSEQ multiplex PCR, and TCRdb holds only the in-frame ones, with some missing. Of 250,000 to 300,000 clones in the sample, over 70% were seen once. Sequenced material: peripheral blood. These TCRs come from a middle-aged woman who had recovered from COVID-19. CDR3s include the opening cysteine and the closing phenylalanine or tryptophan. D genes are given only for firm matches. Size tells how often a clone was seen (once, few, many) or the class of an expanded clone, and some rows leave it out.

CDR3nt	CDR3aa	v_gene	abundance	d_gene	j_gene
TGTGCCAGCAGTTACTCGACAAGGAACACTGAAGCTTTCTTT	CASSYSTRNTEAFF	TRBV6-5	few	-	TRBJ1-1
TGTGCCAGACCGCTTCCCGGGCGGGACAGGGAAGGTGGCTACACCTTC	CARPLPGRDREGGYTF	TRBV2	-	TRBD1	TRBJ1-2
TGTGCCAGCAGCGTAGAAGGGGGCAGGATCTATGGCTACACCTTC	CASSVEGGRIYGYTF	TRBV9	-	TRBD1	TRBJ1-2
TGTGCCAGCACTCTAGGGGAGGCGAATGAAAAACTGTTTTTT	CASTLGEANEKLFF	TRBV6-5	-	-	TRBJ1-4
TGCGCCAGCAGCTTTGGCGGGGGCCATATGGGGGAGCTGTTTTTT	CASSFGGGHMGELFF	TRBV5-1	few	-	TRBJ2-2
TGCGCCAGCAGCAGACAGGGCTCTGAAGCTTTCTTT	CASSRQGSEAFF	TRBV5-1	-	TRBD1	TRBJ1-1
TGTGCCAGCAGTTCTCCCTTCACAGGGAAGAACACTGAAGCTTTCTTT	CASSSPFTGKNTEAFF	TRBV6-5	once	-	TRBJ1-1
TGCGCCAGCAGCCTAGCGGGGGGGCCAAATGAGCAGTTCTTC	CASSLAGGPNEQFF	TRBV4-3	-	TRBD2	TRBJ2-1
TGTGCCAGCAGCGGGGGCAAAACCTTC	CASSGGKTF	TRBV7-9	-	-	TRBJ1-2
TGTGCCAGCAGCCGGTTCGACACCGGGGAGCTGTTTTTT	CASSRFDTGELFF	TRBV13	-	-	TRBJ2-2
TGCGCCAGCAGCTCAGGGACTAGCTTCAATGAGCAGTTCTTC	CASSSGTSFNEQFF	TRBV5-1	-	TRBD2	TRBJ2-1
TGCGCCAGCAGCTTGGGGCCCGCTAGGGACAAAGATACGCAGTATTTT	CASSLGPARDKDTQYF	TRBV5-1	-	-	TRBJ2-3
TGTGCCAGCAGAAGGGGAACCCTCTACGAGCAGTACTTC	CASRRGTLYEQYF	TRBV6-5	few	-	TRBJ2-7
TGTGCCACCAGCAGGACAGGGGCATCCTACGAGCAGTACTTC	CATSRTGASYEQYF	TRBV15	-	TRBD1	TRBJ2-7
TGTGCCAGCTCACCAGAGTATGGCTACACCTTC	CASSPEYGYTF	TRBV18	-	-	TRBJ1-2
TGTGCCAGCAGCTTGGGGCCCAACTATGGCTACACCTTC	CASSLGPNYGYTF	TRBV7-9	-	-	TRBJ1-2
TGTGCCACCAGTGATGGCAGGGGCGGCTACACCTTC	CATSDGRGGYTF	TRBV24-1	-	-	TRBJ1-2
TGTGCCAGCAGTGAAGCGCGCCAGTCTAGGCAGCCCCAGCATTTT	CASSEARQSRQPQHF	TRBV2	-	-	TRBJ1-5
TGTGCCAGCAGTTACGAGGCCTACACCTACGAGCAGTACTTC	CASSYEAYTYEQYF	TRBV6-2/TRBV6-3	-	-	TRBJ2-7
TGTGCCAGCGGGGGGGGAGGGATATATGGCTACACCTTC	CASGGGGIYGYTF	TRBV6-6	-	-	TRBJ1-2
TGTGCCAGCAGTTCCTACACTGAAGCTTTCTTT	CASSSYTEAFF	TRBV6-5	-	-	TRBJ1-1
TGTGCCAGCAGCTTAGACAGGGTCCAAGGCTACACCTTC	CASSLDRVQGYTF	TRBV5-8	-	TRBD1	TRBJ1-2
TGTGCCAGCAGTTACATCACCGCCCAACAGGGCTACACCTTC	CASSYITAQQGYTF	TRBV6-2/TRBV6-3	-	-	TRBJ1-2
TGTGCCAGCAGTTCCTACCGGGTCCAACTCCCCTCCTACTATGGCTACACCTTC	CASSSYRVQLPSYYGYTF	TRBV7-8	-	-	TRBJ1-2
TGCGCCAGCACCCGCGGGGGCACCATGAACACTGAAGCTTTCTTT	CASTRGGTMNTEAFF	TRBV5-1	-	-	TRBJ1-1
TGTGCCAGCAGCACACAGGTCCTGGGCACAGATACGCAGTATTTT	CASSTQVLGTDTQYF	TRBV5-6	-	-	TRBJ2-3
TGTGCCAGCAGCCCGGGTGTGGCCGGGGAGCTGTTTTTT	CASSPGVAGELFF	TRBV12-3/TRBV12-4	-	-	TRBJ2-2
TGTGCCAGTAGCCTTCAGGGACAGCCTAACACTGAAGCTTTCTTT	CASSLQGQPNTEAFF	TRBV19	once	TRBD1	TRBJ1-1
TGTGCCAGCAGCTTGGAGGGCAGGGTCACAGATACGCAGTATTTT	CASSLEGRVTDTQYF	TRBV5-4	-	-	TRBJ2-3
TGTGCCAGCAGCCGAACCCGGGGGCAAGAGACCCAGTACTTC	CASSRTRGQETQYF	TRBV5-4	-	-	TRBJ2-5
TGTGCCAGCAGCTTGGGGACAGGGGTCTACGAGCAGTACTTC	CASSLGTGVYEQYF	TRBV5-6	-	TRBD1	TRBJ2-7
TGTGCCAGCAGCTTAGGGGACGGGACATATAATTCACCCCTCCACTTT	CASSLGDGTYNSPLHF	TRBV7-9	-	-	TRBJ1-6
TGTGCCAGCAGCGCCCGGACAGGGGTCTATGGCTACACCTTC	CASSARTGVYGYTF	TRBV7-2	-	TRBD1	TRBJ1-2
TGTGCCACCAGCAGAGCGGGGGGGCCCAACATTCAGTACTTC	CATSRAGGPNIQYF	TRBV15	-	TRBD2	TRBJ2-4
TGTGCCAGCAGGAAACAGGGGGGCCAAGAGACCCAGTACTTC	CASRKQGGQETQYF	TRBV2	-	TRBD1	TRBJ2-5
TGTGCCAGCAGCCAGGGGCTCGGATACGATGAGCAGTTCTTC	CASSQGLGYDEQFF	TRBV27	few	-	TRBJ2-1
TGTGCCAGTAGTACCGACAGGGATTGGGGCGGGGAGCTGTTTTTT	CASSTDRDWGGELFF	TRBV19	-	TRBD1	TRBJ2-2
TGCAGCGTTGACGGGGGGATGGGAGGCTACACCTTC	CSVDGGMGGYTF	TRBV29-1	-	-	TRBJ1-2
TGTGCCAGCAGCTCCCCCGGGACAGGTGGTTACGAGCAGTACTTC	CASSSPGTGGYEQYF	TRBV5-5	-	TRBD1	TRBJ2-7
TGTGCCAGCAGCTTATCGGGCAGGGGGTACACCGGGGAGCTGTTTTTT	CASSLSGRGYTGELFF	TRBV7-2	once	TRBD1	TRBJ2-2
TGTGCCAGCAACCCTTACAGGGATAACACTGAAGCTTTCTTT	CASNPYRDNTEAFF	TRBV6-6	-	-	TRBJ1-1
TGCGCCAGCAGCCAGATAGAGGGCACCGGGGAGCTGTTTTTT	CASSQIEGTGELFF	TRBV4-3	-	-	TRBJ2-2